This TCR beta chain was documented in a study of T cells in localized non-small cell lung cancer. Overall study findings and caveats: Measurement of T cell clonality placed uninvolved adjacent lung highest, above the level in tumor. Heterogeneity is still possible, as just one tumor region was sequenced.

Germline lookup yields CDR1 SGHRS and CDR2 YFSETQ. Unmatched junction bases numbered 7, after V lost 0 bases and J lost 5 bases. The CDR3 length is 15 residues. With respect to this clone: What it binds is unknown.

TCRdb's copy holds only in-frame clones and misses some; the assay was immunoSEQ multiplex PCR. The repertoire holds roughly 2,200 clones, 20% to 30% seen once, with around 6% in the top ten. The chain couples TRBV5-1 to TRBJ1-2; 7 bases fit TRBD1. The receptor was isolated from a woman between 35 and 70 years old with stage III lung adenocarcinoma. The sequenced sample was lung tumor tissue, obtained before any cancer treatment. CDR3 bases: TGCGCCAGCAGCTTGGGACAGGGCTTTGGGTATGGCTACACCTTC. Protein product: CASSLGQGFGYGYTF.